This entry concerns a single TCR beta chain. The antigen remains unidentified. This sample is drawn from a study of a mutant IDH1 vaccine in newly diagnosed glioma. Overall study context: First vaccine doses came 4-6 weeks after radiotherapy alone, or with temozolomide cycles.

Regarding time point: week 5, during vaccination. A 20-mer mutant IDH1 peptide at 300 ug was injected subcutaneously with topical imiquimod. Some clones are missing from TCRdb's copy, which holds only in-frame ones; the method was immunoSEQ multiplex PCR. Seen here are 30,000 to 40,000 clones, about 86% observed once, and the top ten hold 24%. Germline CDR1 reads SGHRS; CDR2 reads YFSETQ. This CDR3 contains 16 residues. V was cut by 0 bases and J by 6 bases, with 13 bases left in between. The material was PBMCs, obtained from a glioma patient whose treatment included an IDH1 peptide vaccine. This chain uses TRBV5-1 with TRBJ1-6; a weak D match, TRBD1 (6 bases). The receptor was isolated from a man younger than 45 with glioma. CDR3 nucleotide sequence: TGCGCCAGCAGCTTGGTTGTAGGGGGACTTAATTCACCCCTCCACTTT. As protein: CASSLVVGGLNSPLHF.